This paragraph reports one TCR beta chain. The target of this receptor is not known. It has no much larger one-base neighbor in the sample; base qualities were not kept. The library was generated by the immunoSEQ multiplex PCR assay. Imported from immuneACCESS, the table was reduced by TCRdb to in-frame sequences with V and J called. These copies leave out some clones; in studies compared against another copy, an unresolved V gene accounts for under half, and the cause of the remainder is not known. Counted in this sample were about 61,000 clones; approximately 97% of them appeared once. Of the sample, approximately 0.18% falls within the top ten clones. There are 12 amino acids in the CDR3, from cysteine to phenylalanine inclusive. The only DNA kept is the CDR3, 36 bases in frame from the first base. The germline V gene supplies CDR1 SNHLY and CDR2 FYNNEI. V is clipped by 2 bases and J by 8 bases, and the sequence between their germline boundaries is 6 bases long.

The data were taken from a study of technical replicates of blood from several donors (dated by TCRdb to about 2017). This chain joins TRBV2 to TRBJ1-4; a tentative D match to TRBD1 spans 6 bases. The receptor's source is a human donor in good health. The sequenced material came from T cells isolated from PBMCs. The CDR3: CASSEQGEKLFF. The DNA reads TGTGCCAGCAGTGAACAGGGGGAAAAACTGTTTTTT.